These T cell receptor beta chains were read from a single sample in a study of identifying expanded T cells in peripheral blood. Generated by immunoSEQ multiplex PCR, the TCRdb table keeps only in-frame clones and is missing some. The data show 75,000 to 90,000 clones, with 84% seen just once and approximately 20% held by the top ten. What was sequenced was blood. Receptors were obtained from a person aged 18 to 70 in good health. The CDR3 runs from the conserved cysteine through the conserved F or W. A D gene is named only where the DNA matches it firmly. Size tells how often a clone was seen (once, few, many) or the class of an expanded clone, and some rows leave it out.

cdr3_nt cdr3_aa v_call clone_size d_call j_call
TGTGCCAGCAGTTTACCGACAGGGGGCTTGAGTGGCTACACCTTC CASSLPTGGLSGYTF TRBV6-6 few TRBD1 TRBJ1-2
TGTGCCAGCAGTGGGACAGGCCTAAGCTCCTACGAGCAGTACTTC CASSGTGLSSYEQYF TRBV6-1 - TRBD1 TRBJ2-7
TGTGCCAGCAGCTCGACGGGACAGGGGGGCGACGACCCACACTTC CASSSTGQGGDDPHF TRBV5-4 - TRBD1 TRBJ2-7
TGTGCCAGCAGCTTAATGACTGAGAACAATGAGCAGTTCTTC CASSLMTENNEQFF TRBV11-2 - - TRBJ2-1
TGCGCCAGCAGCCAAGATGGTACCAGTGAAAAACTGTTTTTT CASSQDGTSEKLFF TRBV4-3 - - TRBJ1-4
TGTGCCAGTCATCAGGGACAGATTAATGAAAAACTGTTTTTT CASHQGQINEKLFF TRBV19 - TRBD1 TRBJ1-4
TGCGCCAGCAGCCAACTAGCGGACTTTTCCTACGAGCAGTACTTC CASSQLADFSYEQYF TRBV4-3 - TRBD2 TRBJ2-7
TGTGCCAGCAGCTTGTGGGACAGGATTTATCAGCCCCAGCATTTT CASSLWDRIYQPQHF TRBV5-6 few TRBD1 TRBJ1-5
TGTGCCAGCAGCTTAGGTCCGGACCTGGGGCAAGCTTTCTTT CASSLGPDLGQAFF TRBV7-9 - - TRBJ1-1
TGTGCCAGCAGCCCGTTGGGGACCTATGGCTACACCTTC CASSPLGTYGYTF TRBV6-5 - - TRBJ1-2
TGCAGTGGGGCACACCAAGAGACCCAGTACTTC CSGAHQETQYF TRBV20-1 - - TRBJ2-5
TGTGCCAGCAGCTTACGATCGGGCGGGGCTGAAGCTTTCTTT CASSLRSGGAEAFF TRBV7-2 - - TRBJ1-1
TGTGCCAGCAGCCGAGAACCCGAGCCGGGGAGGACAGATACGCAGTATTTT CASSREPEPGRTDTQYF TRBV9 - - TRBJ2-3
TGTGCCAGCAGCTTGACCAGGGAGGAGACCCAGTACTTC CASSLTREETQYF TRBV7-6 - - TRBJ2-5
TGTGCCAGCAGCCCTGGGGGGCGGGCCACAGATACGCAGTATTTT CASSPGGRATDTQYF TRBV10-3 - - TRBJ2-3
TGTGCCAGCTTTACGGGGGTCGGCGAGCAGTACTTC CASFTGVGEQYF TRBV2 - - TRBJ2-7
TGTGCCAGTAGTACGACCATCCGACAGGGGGTCAATCAGCCCCAGCATTTT CASSTTIRQGVNQPQHF TRBV19 - TRBD1 TRBJ1-5
TGTGCCAGCAGCTTGGCCAGACAGGTGCGGGTCACCGGGGAGCTGTTTTTT CASSLARQVRVTGELFF TRBV5-6 - - TRBJ2-2
TGTGCCAGTAGTATTGTCTTTCGGGATAACGGTCAGCCCCAGCATTTT CASSIVFRDNGQPQHF TRBV19 many - TRBJ1-5
TGTGCCAGCTCACTGGGCGCTAGCGGGATTAGCTCCTACGAGCAGTACTTC CASSLGASGISSYEQYF TRBV18 - TRBD2 TRBJ2-7
TGTGCCAGCAGCACGCACTCAGGAACCTACGAGCAGTACTTC CASSTHSGTYEQYF TRBV14 - - TRBJ2-7
TGTGCCAGCAGCCCTACCCCCACCCGGGCTGAAGCTTTCTTT CASSPTPTRAEAFF TRBV6-5 - - TRBJ1-1
TGTGCCAGCAGCTTAGTTGTCGCCGAGCAAGAGACCCAGTACTTC CASSLVVAEQETQYF TRBV7-9 - - TRBJ2-5
TGTGCCAGCAGCTTGGGGCTAGCGGGATGGTCCGAGCAGTACTTC CASSLGLAGWSEQYF TRBV5-5 - TRBD2 TRBJ2-7
TGCGCCAGCAGCGAGGACAGGGAAGCGGAGACCCAGTACTTC CASSEDREAETQYF TRBV5-1 - TRBD1 TRBJ2-5
TGTGCCAGCAGTGAAGGACAGGGCGCAGGGGACACTGAAGCTTTCTTT CASSEGQGAGDTEAFF TRBV6-4 - TRBD1 TRBJ1-1
TGTGCCAGCAGCCTGAGTCGGGACACTGAAGCTTTCTTT CASSLSRDTEAFF TRBV7-3 - - TRBJ1-1
TGTGCCAGCAGTCCACCCGACGTAGGGGCCCCTGGGGGCTACACCTTC CASSPPDVGAPGGYTF TRBV28 - - TRBJ1-2
TGTGCCAGTAGTATAGCACGGACGGAACACGGCTACACCTTC CASSIARTEHGYTF TRBV19 - - TRBJ1-2
TGTGCCAGCAGCTTACAGGGTACAAACACCATATATTTT CASSLQGTNTIYF TRBV5-6 - - TRBJ1-3
TGTGCCAGCAGTTTGTCTTCCCAGACCTACGAGCAGTACTTC CASSLSSQTYEQYF TRBV27 - - TRBJ2-7
TGTGCCAGCAGCCCAACGTGGGGGGGGAGCCAGCCCCAGCATTTT CASSPTWGGSQPQHF TRBV7-2 - - TRBJ1-5
TGTGCCAGCAGCTTAGCCCCGTCGGGACAGGGGACCGGGGAGCTGTTTTTT CASSLAPSGQGTGELFF TRBV7-2 - TRBD1 TRBJ2-2
TGTGCCAGCAGCCTTCTTGGGACCGCTAACTATGGCTACACCTTC CASSLLGTANYGYTF TRBV7-2 - - TRBJ1-2
TGTGCCAGCACCCGTTGGGGGGACACTGAAGCTTTCTTT CASTRWGDTEAFF TRBV5-5 once - TRBJ1-1
TGTGCCAGCAGTGAACATACGAACACTGAAGCTTTCTTT CASSEHTNTEAFF TRBV7-3 once - TRBJ1-1
TGTGCCAGCAGTCTCGCGGGGGATTACAATGAGCAGTTCTTC CASSLAGDYNEQFF TRBV6-6 - TRBD2 TRBJ2-1
TGCGCCAGCAGCCAGAGTGGCCCACAAACCTACAATGAGCAGTTCTTC CASSQSGPQTYNEQFF TRBV5-1 few - TRBJ2-1
TGTGCCAGTAGTATGTGGGAGAACACCGGGGAGCTGTTTTTT CASSMWENTGELFF TRBV19 - - TRBJ2-2
TGTGCCATCAGTCGGGACGGAGAGACCCAGTACTTC CAISRDGETQYF TRBV10-3 once - TRBJ2-5
TGCAGCGTTGAAGGGGGGAGCCCTAACACCGGGGAGCTGTTTTTT CSVEGGSPNTGELFF TRBV29-1 - - TRBJ2-2
TGCGCCAGCAGCCTAACCAGACAGGGTGGTGGCTACACCTTC CASSLTRQGGGYTF TRBV4-3 - TRBD1 TRBJ1-2
TGTGCCAGTAGCCCGCGGGCCCTAGCGGAGAGCTACGAGCAGTACTTC CASSPRALAESYEQYF TRBV19 - TRBD2 TRBJ2-7
TGTGCCAGCAGTTTGAGGGGAGGAGTTGGTGAAAAACTGTTTTTT CASSLRGGVGEKLFF TRBV28 - - TRBJ1-4
TGTGCCAGCAGCTTAGAAAACGGACACTCTGGAAACACCATATATTTT CASSLENGHSGNTIYF TRBV7-6 - - TRBJ1-3
TGTGCCAGCAGCTTATTACAACCGACAGATACGCAGTATTTT CASSLLQPTDTQYF TRBV7-9 - - TRBJ2-3
TGTGCCAGCAGACGTAACCGGGGACAGGGCTCCTACGAGCAGTACTTC CASRRNRGQGSYEQYF TRBV28 - TRBD1 TRBJ2-7
TGTGCCAGTAGTATGTTCCTCTCTAACTCCTACAATGAGCAGTTCTTC CASSMFLSNSYNEQFF TRBV19 - - TRBJ2-1
TGTGCCAGCAGCTTGTCGGGACCGCGGGAGACCCAGTACTTC CASSLSGPRETQYF TRBV5-4 - - TRBJ2-5
TGTGCCAGCAGTGCTACCACAGAAGGCAATCAGCCCCAGCATTTT CASSATTEGNQPQHF TRBV6-1 - - TRBJ1-5
TGCGCCAGCAGCCTCTTAGGGGGGAGCTCCTACGAGCAGTACTTC CASSLLGGSSYEQYF TRBV5-1 - - TRBJ2-7
TGTGCCAGCAGCTTTTTGAGGGGAGGGTCCGAGCAGTACTTC CASSFLRGGSEQYF TRBV6-5 - TRBD2 TRBJ2-7
TGCGCCAGCAGCCTATCTGATCCCTCTGGGGCCAACGTCCTGACTTTC CASSLSDPSGANVLTF TRBV5-1 - - TRBJ2-6
TGTGCCAGCAGCCACTGGGGGCTGAACACCGGGGAGCTGTTTTTT CASSHWGLNTGELFF TRBV6-5 - - TRBJ2-2
TGTGCCAGCAAGGCGGGAGGGGTCACAGATACGCAGTATTTT CASKAGGVTDTQYF TRBV28 - TRBD2 TRBJ2-3